One T cell receptor beta chain is described in this entry. Its antigen is not identified. TCRdb re-called the 5' RACE reads through MiXCR, storing one row per CDR3 protein. The sample lists 200,000 to 250,000 distinct CDR3 sequences; approximately 11% were seen once. With 3 bases clipped from V and 6 bases from J, the junction kept 13 bases outside the gene matches. Germline assignment: CDR1 SGHVS and CDR2 FNYEAQ. There are 17 residues in the CDR3. These data originate in a study of CD8 T cells in ankylosing spondylitis. Broader study findings: Disease-linked clones reportedly concentrated significantly in matched ankylosing spondylitis synovial fluid. Disease-linked clones were CD8+ and relatively rare in peripheral blood.

The chain is built from TRBV7-6 and TRBJ2-2, with 7 bases aligning to TRBD2. Sequencing was carried out using blood, either unsorted or a sorted T cell fraction (not recorded which). This TCR came from a male donor with ankylosing spondylitis or in good health (not recorded which). The CDR3, as DNA: TGTGCCAGCAGCTTCCAGCAACCTTTTCGGGAGGCCGGGGAGCTGTTTTTT. Amino acids: CASSFQQPFREAGELFF.